Each of the 5 T cell receptor beta chains below was sequenced from the same sample in a study of OX40 agonist ivuxolimab in advanced cancers. Assay used: immunoSEQ multiplex PCR; TCRdb lists only in-frame clones, some missing. This repertoire shows 60,000 to 65,000 clones, about 86% found once; its top ten account for less than 2.5%. The sequencing used CD4+ or CD8+ T cells sorted from blood, collected in a trial of the OX40 agonist ivuxolimab. These receptors all stem from an adult with an advanced solid tumor such as melanoma, head and neck, liver or kidney cancer.

This chain links TRBV11-2 with TRBJ2-3; D is unresolved. Deletions cut 2 bases from V and 3 bases from J, with 9 bases between. There are 14 residues in the CDR3. The V gene's germline CDR1 is SGHAT and CDR2 FQNNGV. The CDR3 region has the DNA TGTGCCAGCAGCTTATCTGGGTTTACAGATACGCAGTATTTT. It encodes CASSLSGFTDTQYF.

The V call is TRBV15, the J call TRBJ2-4, with 11 bases lining up with TRBD2. V was clipped by 3 bases and J by 9 bases; unmatched bases: 10. The length of the CDR3 is 16 residues. CDR1 is LNHNV and CDR2 is YYDKDF in the germline V gene (reference sequence). The CDR3 sequence is CATSSQLAGVGSIQYF. For the CDR3, the DNA is TGTGCCACCAGCAGCCAACTAGCGGGAGTGGGTAGCATTCAGTACTTC.

The genes are TRBV5-6 and TRBJ1-6, with a tentative D call TRBD1 (5 bases). The germline CDR1 and CDR2 sequences are SGHDT and YYEEEE. V dropped 3 bases and J dropped 4 bases, with 14 bases sitting between them. The CDR3 is 16 residues long. The DNA of the CDR3 is TGTGCCAGCAGCTACCCCGACAGAAGGTATAATTCACCCCTCCACTTT. The encoded protein is CASSYPDRRYNSPLHF.

The rearrangement joins TRBV5-4 to TRBJ2-7; weak D call: TRBD1 (5 bases). CDR1 is SGHNT and CDR2 is YYREEE in the germline V gene (reference sequence). This CDR3 is built from 16 residues. V gave up 2 bases and J gave up 0 bases, with 15 bases separating them. The CDR3 protein is CASSLTVRDSSYEQYF. The CDR3 coding sequence is TGTGCCAGCAGCTTAACTGTCCGCGACAGCTCCTACGAGCAGTACTTC.

The CDR3, as DNA: TGTGCCAGCAGGCACCTACAGGGGGCTCACTATGGCTACACCTTC. Translating gives CASRHLQGAHYGYTF. This chain connects TRBV6-6 to TRBJ1-2; TRBD1 matches 9 bases. The CDR3 sequence is 15 residues long. The trim removed 6 bases at V and 3 bases at J, leaving 8 bases unmatched. Germline values: CDR1 MNHNY, CDR2 SVGAGI (reference sequence).